The sequence of this TCR beta chain was determined in a study of shared clonotypes between healthy human individuals. The protocol was immunoSEQ multiplex PCR, while the TCRdb copy is restricted to in-frame clones and leaves out a portion. The table has hundreds of thousands of clones, almost 97% seen once. The sample holds one count of this clone. From germline, CDR1 is MGHDK and CDR2 SYGVNS. The junction had 8 bases not matched to a gene; V was cut back by 2 bases and J by 2 bases. This CDR3 region has 17 residues. This chain connects TRBV25-1 to TRBJ2-2; 7 positions agree with TRBD1. The sequenced material came from naive CD4+ T cells sorted from blood. Subset specified: CD45RA+ positively selected. This TCR was recovered from a woman aged 25 to 39 in good health. CDR3 sequence reads: CASSETGTASNTGELFF. The CDR3 DNA reads TGTGCCAGCAGTGAAACCGGGACAGCCAGCAACACCGGGGAGCTGTTTTTT.